The 11 T cell receptor beta chains in this list originate from one sample, sequenced in a study of identical twins. TCRdb re-derived calls from the 5' RACE reads in MiXCR, one entry per CDR3 protein. The sample yields over 250,000 distinct CDR3 sequences, 8.5% to 9.5% seen once. These data were also filed under a second study, of yellow fever vaccine responses in identical twins.

The sequenced material came from CD8+ T cells sorted from blood. These receptors originate from a young woman in good health.

The CDR3 spells CASSQAQTGATYGYTF. In DNA form, the CDR3 reads TGCGCCAGCAGCCAGGCTCAGACAGGAGCGACTTATGGCTACACCTTC. The rearrangement joins TRBV4-1 to TRBJ1-2; D might be TRBD1 (6 bases). Germline CDR1 and CDR2: MGHRA and YSYEKL. The CDR3 covers 16 residues. V lost 3 bases to trimming and J lost 5 bases, with 19 bases between them.

The sample holds a few counts of this clonotype. V and J are TRBV12-3 or TRBV12-4 and TRBJ1-3, with D perhaps matching TRBD1 (5 bases). CDR3 length equals 15 residues. Between the trimmed V and J ends, which lost 6 bases and 0 bases, there was a span of 12 bases. The DNA for the CDR3 is TGTGCCAGCAGCTCTAGAGGGGTCTCTGGAAACACCATATATTTT. This translates into CASSSRGVSGNTIYF.

This clonotype was detected ten times or more. V gene TRBV29-1 combines with J gene TRBJ2-1; 7 bases line up with TRBD1. Looked up from germline, CDR1 is SQVTM and CDR2 is ANQGSEA. The CDR3 covers 12 residues. Unmatched junction bases numbered 6, after V lost 6 bases and J lost 7 bases. The CDR3 region has the DNA TGCAGCGTAAGAGGGGGCGGGAATGAGCAGTTCTTC. This encodes CSVRGGGNEQFF.

This clonotype was counted only a few times. This chain joins TRBV15 and TRBJ2-2; D perhaps matches TRBD1 (5 bases). Trimming shortened V by 0 bases and J by 2 bases, and 10 bases separated the two germline ends. CDR3 length equals 16 residues. The germline CDR1 and CDR2 sequences are LNHNV and YYDKDF (reference sequence). For the CDR3, the DNA is TGTGCCACCAGCAGAGATAGGCAGGGTAACACCGGGGAGCTGTTTTTT. This encodes CATSRDRQGNTGELFF.

This clonotype occurred many times. The chain joins TRBV10-1 to TRBJ2-3; 15 nucleotides agree with TRBD2. Germline values: CDR1 WNHNN, CDR2 SYGVQD (reference sequence). The ends lost 6 bases at V and 2 bases at J; junction bases unmatched: 9. CDR3 length equals 18 residues. Here the CDR3 DNA reads TGCGCCAGCAGCCAAGGACTAGCGGGAGGGAAATCCACAGATACGCAGTATTTT. Translation gives CASSQGLAGGKSTDTQYF.

A few counts support this clonotype. The J gene is TRBJ2-3, the V gene TRBV29-1, with D perhaps matching TRBD2 (7 bases). V lost 6 bases, J lost 4 bases, and 23 bases lay in between. CDR1 SQVTM and CDR2 ANQGSEA come from the germline V gene. This CDR3 has 16 amino acids. The CDR3 DNA reads as TGCAGCGTGGGGGGGGGGCCGCGGGAGTTTGCAGATACGCAGTATTTT. It translates to CSVGGGPREFADTQYF.

The chain is built from TRBV4-2 and TRBJ2-7; 15 bases are a match to TRBD2. The V gene end was trimmed by 0 bases and the J gene end by 3 bases; junction bases not matched to a gene: 0. Germline assignment: CDR1 LGHNA and CDR2 YNFKEQ. The CDR3 is made up of 16 amino acids. CDR3 sequence (DNA): TGTGCCAGCAGCCAAGAGGGACTAGCGGGAGGCTACGAGCAGTACTTC. Its translation: CASSQEGLAGGYEQYF.

This clonotype was seen a few times. This chain joins TRBV10-3 and TRBJ2-3; 7 bases align to TRBD2. V lost 3 bases and J lost 2; bases outside the gene matches: 8. CDR1 and CDR2 (germline): ENHRY, SYGVKD. The CDR3 runs 16 residues. CDR3 DNA: TGTGCCATCAGTGAAGGGGAGGGGTCCTACACAGATACGCAGTATTTT. Protein sequence: CAISEGEGSYTDTQYF.

This clonotype has just a few counts. The CDR3 is CASSLRTGVSYEQYF. The DNA for the CDR3 is TGTGCCAGCAGTTTACGGACAGGGGTCTCCTACGAGCAGTACTTC. The genes are TRBV27 and TRBJ2-7; 9 bases align to TRBD1. The CDR3 runs to 15 residues. From germline, CDR1 is MNHEY and CDR2 SMNVEV (reference sequence). V lost 2 bases, J lost 0 bases, and 2 bases stayed unmatched.

V gene TRBV9 combines with J gene TRBJ2-3, with D unclear. The CDR3 has 15 amino acids. Germline V lookup: CDR1 SGDLS, CDR2 YYNGEE. Between the trimmed V and J ends, which lost 4 bases and 3 bases, there was a span of 15 bases. CDR3 DNA: TGTGCCAGCAGCCCGACGGTTCTGACGACAGATACGCAGTATTTT. Its protein product is CASSPTVLTTDTQYF.

Only a few counts were recorded for this clonotype. The chain recombines TRBV29-1 with TRBJ2-3, with 8 positions matching TRBD1. From germline, CDR1 is SQVTM and CDR2 ANQGSEA. Unmatched junction bases numbered 4, after V lost 2 bases and J lost 3 bases. This CDR3 is built from 14 residues. CDR3 residues: CSVEWQGATDTQYF. CDR3 sequence (DNA): TGCAGCGTTGAATGGCAGGGGGCGACAGATACGCAGTATTTT.